The source of this TCR beta chain is a study of shared clonotypes between healthy human individuals. Germline V gene data show CDR1 as SGDLS and CDR2 as YYNGEE. The CDR3 totals 18 residues. Trimming took 2 bases from V and 5 from J; bases not matched to a gene: 8. Assay used: immunoSEQ multiplex PCR; TCRdb lists only in-frame clones, some missing. The repertoire holds 750,000 to 1,000,000 clones, with roughly 92% as singletons. Cells designated naive CD8 were CD45RO-negative and were positively selected for CCR7, with terminally differentiated effector memory CD45RA+ cells excluded. This chain links TRBV9 with TRBJ2-2; 14 bases line up with TRBD2. The TCR originated in a man aged 25 to 45 in good health. The sequenced material came from naive CD8+ T cells sorted from blood. The CDR3 DNA reads TGTGCCAGCAGCGTTTCGGGACTAGCGGGAGTAGGGACCGGGGAGCTGTTTTTT. Translation: CASSVSGLAGVGTGELFF.